Following are 11 T cell receptor beta chains from one sample sequenced in a study of blood T cell repertoires in COVID-19. Clones were read by immunoSEQ multiplex PCR, and TCRdb kept only the in-frame ones, dropping some. The profile shows tens of thousands of clones, nearly 90% of them singletons. The sequenced sample consisted of peripheral blood. These receptors originate from a man in his fifties or sixties with active COVID-19.

The chain carries TRBV3-1 (or the pseudogene TRBV3-2) and TRBJ2-1, with D tentatively TRBD2 (5 bases). The CDR3 contains 15 residues. From germline, CDR1 is LGHDT and CDR2 YNNKEL (reference sequence). V was trimmed by 4 bases and J by 4 bases, leaving 14 bases between them. CDR3 DNA sequence: TGTGCCAGCAGCCCTTCCAGCGGAAATTACAATGAGCAGTTCTTC. It specifies CASSPSSGNYNEQFF.

The chain joins TRBV20-1 to TRBJ2-7; D is unresolved. The CDR3 is 11 amino acids. V was clipped by 8 bases and J by 3 bases, with 11 bases between them. Germline V CDR1 and CDR2: DFQATT, SNEGSKA (reference sequence). CDR3 region: CSYIRFYEQYF. CDR3 sequence (DNA): TGCAGTTATATTCGGTTCTACGAGCAGTACTTC.

This chain joins TRBV6-6 and TRBJ2-7, with 8 bases that match TRBD2. V was pared by 7 bases and J by 2 bases, with 10 bases of the junction left unmatched. Germline CDR1 is MNHNY and CDR2 is SVGAGI (reference sequence). CDR3 length: 15 residues. The CDR3 sequence: CASIPLAGRPYEQYF. The CDR3 DNA is TGTGCCAGCATTCCCCTAGCGGGCAGACCCTACGAGCAGTACTTC.

The chain carries TRBV6-5 and TRBJ1-1; no firm D call. CDR3 length: 14 residues. In germline, CDR1 is MNHEY, CDR2 SVGAGI. Trimming took off 4 bases at V and 0 bases at J, with 9 bases between the two ends. CDR3 sequence: CASSLSVMNTEAFF. The CDR3 coding sequence is TGTGCCAGCAGTTTGTCAGTCATGAACACTGAAGCTTTCTTT.

The chain links TRBV6-4 to TRBJ2-1; D ambiguous. The CDR3 runs 15 residues. V lost 6 bases and J lost 4, with 16 bases in between. Germline CDR1 reads MRHNA; CDR2 reads SNTAGT. The CDR3 nucleotides read TGTGCCAGCAGCCTATCCGTATTGAGTTACAATGAGCAGTTCTTC. Residues: CASSLSVLSYNEQFF.

This chain's CDR3 is CASSERKGAVYGYTF. The CDR3 DNA follows: TGTGCCAGCAGTGAGAGGAAGGGGGCCGTCTATGGCTACACCTTC. V and J are TRBV2 and TRBJ1-2, with 7 bases aligning to TRBD1. The ends lost 3 bases at V and 4 bases at J; junction bases unmatched: 8. The CDR3 has 15 amino acids. CDR1 is SNHLY, CDR2 FYNNEI, per germline.

This CDR3 is CASSGGASGQETQYF. The CDR3 bases are TGTGCCAGCAGCGGTGGGGCTAGCGGCCAAGAGACCCAGTACTTC. This chain connects TRBV9 to TRBJ2-5, with 7 bases fitting TRBD2. Germline assignment: CDR1 SGDLS and CDR2 YYNGEE. The CDR3 sequence is 15 residues long. Unmatched junction bases numbered 6, after V lost 3 bases and J lost 1 base. Variable domain in full (rest from reference TRBV9 and TRBJ2-5): DSGVTQTPKHLITATGQRVTLRCSPRSGDLSVYWYQQSLDQGLQFLIQYYNGEERAKGNILERFSAQQFPDLHSELNLSSLELGDSALYFCASSGGASGQETQYFGPGTRLLVL.

The CDR3 spells CASSWGQQETQYF. CDR3 nucleotides: TGTGCCAGCAGCTGGGGACAGCAAGAGACCCAGTACTTC. The chain uses TRBV7-9 and TRBJ2-5; 7 bases align to TRBD1. Germline CDR1 and CDR2: SEHNR and FQNEAQ (reference sequence). V lost 4 bases, J lost 2 bases, and 1 base stayed unmatched. The CDR3 length is 13 residues.

This chain uses TRBV28 with TRBJ2-3, with a tentative D call TRBD2 (7 bases). The germline CDR1 and CDR2 sequences are MDHEN and SYDVKM. The CDR3 has 17 residues. V lost 5 bases and J lost 0, with 18 bases in between. This chain's CDR3 is CASSLGRGAESTDTQYF. The CDR3 bases are TGTGCCAGCAGTCTAGGTCGGGGGGCAGAAAGCACAGATACGCAGTATTTT. The full variable domain, its missing parts supplied by reference TRBV28 and TRBJ2-3, is DVKVTQSSRYLVKRTGEKVFLECVQDMDHENMFWYRQDPGLGLRLIYFSYDVKMKEKGDIPEGYSVSREKKERFSLILESASTNQTSMYLCASSLGRGAESTDTQYFGPGTRLTVL.

V usage is TRBV28 and J usage is TRBJ1-3; unclear D gene. This CDR3 is built from 14 residues. In germline, CDR1 is MDHEN, CDR2 SYDVKM. With 3 bases removed from V and 4 bases from J, the gap between germline ends came to 10 bases. The CDR3 bases are TGTGCCAGCAGTTTCCCCGGAGGGGGAAACACCATATATTTT. This translates into CASSFPGGGNTIYF.

The chain employs TRBV19 and TRBJ2-3, with D unresolved. This CDR3 has 14 amino acids. Germline CDR1 is LNHDA and CDR2 is SQIVND (reference sequence). Trimming shortened V by 5 bases and J by 2 bases, and 11 bases separated the two germline ends. As DNA, the CDR3 is TGTGCCAGTAGTCTCCGAGGTGACACAGATACGCAGTATTTT. Protein: CASSLRGDTDTQYF.